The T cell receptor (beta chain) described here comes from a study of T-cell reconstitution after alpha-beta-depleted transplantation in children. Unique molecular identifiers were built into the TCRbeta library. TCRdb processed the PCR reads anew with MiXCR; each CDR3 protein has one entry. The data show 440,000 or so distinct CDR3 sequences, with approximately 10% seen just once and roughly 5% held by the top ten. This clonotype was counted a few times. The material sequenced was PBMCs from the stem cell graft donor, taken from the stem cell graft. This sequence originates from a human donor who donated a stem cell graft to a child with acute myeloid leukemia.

The CDR3 DNA reads as TGTGCCAGCAGCACATCCGGGACACCAACCTCTGGGGCCAACGTCCTGACTTTC. It translates to CASSTSGTPTSGANVLTF. The gene calls are TRBV11-1 and TRBJ2-6; possibly TRBD1 for D (6 bases). CDR3 length: 18 amino acids. Germline V CDR1 and CDR2: SGHAT, FQDESV (reference sequence). Trimming pared 5 bases from V and 0 bases from J, leaving 17 bases between. The full variable domain, its missing parts supplied by reference TRBV11-1 and TRBJ2-6, is EAEVAQSPRYKITEKSQAVAFWCDPISGHATLYWYRQILGQGPELLVQFQDESVVDDSQLPKDRFSAERLKGVDSTLKIQPAELGDSAMYLCASSTSGTPTSGANVLTFGAGSRLTVL.